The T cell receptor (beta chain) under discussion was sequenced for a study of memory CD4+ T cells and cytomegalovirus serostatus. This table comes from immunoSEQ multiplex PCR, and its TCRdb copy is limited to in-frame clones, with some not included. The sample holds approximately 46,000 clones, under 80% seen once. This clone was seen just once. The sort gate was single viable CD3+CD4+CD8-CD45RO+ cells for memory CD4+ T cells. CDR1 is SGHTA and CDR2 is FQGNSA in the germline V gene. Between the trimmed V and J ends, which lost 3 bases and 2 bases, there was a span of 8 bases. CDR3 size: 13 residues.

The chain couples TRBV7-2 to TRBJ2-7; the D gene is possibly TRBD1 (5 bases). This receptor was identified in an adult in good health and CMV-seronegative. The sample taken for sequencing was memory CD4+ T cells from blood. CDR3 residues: CASSFSRAYEQYF. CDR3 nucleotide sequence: TGTGCCAGCAGCTTCTCCAGGGCCTACGAGCAGTACTTC.